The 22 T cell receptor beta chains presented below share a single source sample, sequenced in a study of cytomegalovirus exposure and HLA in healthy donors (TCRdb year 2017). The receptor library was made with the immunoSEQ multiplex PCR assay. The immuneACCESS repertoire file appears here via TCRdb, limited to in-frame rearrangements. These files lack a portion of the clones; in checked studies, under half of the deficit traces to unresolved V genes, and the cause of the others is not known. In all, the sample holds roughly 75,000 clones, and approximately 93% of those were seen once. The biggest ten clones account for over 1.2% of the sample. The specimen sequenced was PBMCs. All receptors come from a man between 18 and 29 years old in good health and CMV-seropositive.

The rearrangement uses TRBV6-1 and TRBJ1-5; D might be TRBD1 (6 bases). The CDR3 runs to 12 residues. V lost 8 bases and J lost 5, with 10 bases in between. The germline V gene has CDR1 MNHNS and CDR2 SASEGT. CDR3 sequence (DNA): TGTGCCAGCGCGGGGGGCCATCAGCCCCAGCATTTT. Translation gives CASAGGHQPQHF.

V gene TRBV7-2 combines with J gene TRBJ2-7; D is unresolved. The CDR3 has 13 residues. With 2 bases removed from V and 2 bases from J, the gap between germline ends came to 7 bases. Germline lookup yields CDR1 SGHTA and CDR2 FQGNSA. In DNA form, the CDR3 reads TGTGCCAGCAGCTTAACTTTCACCTACGAGCAGTACTTC. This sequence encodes CASSLTFTYEQYF.

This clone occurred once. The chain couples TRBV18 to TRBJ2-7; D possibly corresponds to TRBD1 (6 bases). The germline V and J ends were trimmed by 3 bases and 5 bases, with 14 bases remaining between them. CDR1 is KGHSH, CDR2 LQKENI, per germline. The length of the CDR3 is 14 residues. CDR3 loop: CASSPTGHTNEQYF. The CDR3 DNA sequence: TGTGCCAGCTCACCTACGGGACACACAAACGAGCAGTACTTC.

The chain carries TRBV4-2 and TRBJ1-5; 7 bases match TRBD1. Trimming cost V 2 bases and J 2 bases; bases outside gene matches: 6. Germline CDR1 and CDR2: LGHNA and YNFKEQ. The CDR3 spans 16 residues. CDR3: CASSQNEGARNQPQHF. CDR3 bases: TGTGCCAGCAGCCAAAACGAGGGGGCCCGCAATCAGCCCCAGCATTTT.

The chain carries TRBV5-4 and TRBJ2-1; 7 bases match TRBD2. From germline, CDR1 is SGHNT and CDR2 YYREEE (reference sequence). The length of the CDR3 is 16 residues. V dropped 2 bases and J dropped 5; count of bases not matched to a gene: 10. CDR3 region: CASSFKRERWDNEQFF. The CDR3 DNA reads TGTGCCAGCAGCTTTAAGCGGGAACGCTGGGACAATGAGCAGTTCTTC.

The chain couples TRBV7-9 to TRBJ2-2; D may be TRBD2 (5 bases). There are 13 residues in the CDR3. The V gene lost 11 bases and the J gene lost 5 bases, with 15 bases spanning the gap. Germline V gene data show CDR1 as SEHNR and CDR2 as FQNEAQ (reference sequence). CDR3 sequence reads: CAFDGGWTGELFF. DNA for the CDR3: TGTGCCTTTGACGGCGGGTGGACCGGGGAGCTGTTTTTT.

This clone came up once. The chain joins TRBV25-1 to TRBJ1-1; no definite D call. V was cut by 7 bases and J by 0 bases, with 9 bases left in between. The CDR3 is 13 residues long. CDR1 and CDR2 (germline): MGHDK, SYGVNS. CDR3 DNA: TGTGCCAGCATGTCACAGTTGAACACTGAAGCTTTCTTT. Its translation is CASMSQLNTEAFF.

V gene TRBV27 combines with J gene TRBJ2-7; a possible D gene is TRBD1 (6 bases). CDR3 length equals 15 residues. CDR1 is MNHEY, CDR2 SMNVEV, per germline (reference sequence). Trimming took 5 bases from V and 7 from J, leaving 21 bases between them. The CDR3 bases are TGTGCCAGCAGTCCCCGAGGGGACACCCTCCTAGAGCAGTACTTC. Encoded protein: CASSPRGDTLLEQYF.

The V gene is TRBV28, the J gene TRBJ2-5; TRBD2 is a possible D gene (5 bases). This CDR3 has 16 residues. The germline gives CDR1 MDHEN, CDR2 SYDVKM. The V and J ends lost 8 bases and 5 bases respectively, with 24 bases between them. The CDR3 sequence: CASGSRLASNTETQYF. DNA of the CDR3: TGTGCCAGCGGCTCCCGGCTCGCTAGCAATACTGAGACCCAGTACTTC.

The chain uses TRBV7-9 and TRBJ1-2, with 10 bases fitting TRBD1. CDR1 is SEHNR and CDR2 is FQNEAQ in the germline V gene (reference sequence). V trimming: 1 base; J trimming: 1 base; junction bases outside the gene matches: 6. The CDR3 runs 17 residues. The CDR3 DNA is TGTGCCAGCAGCTTAGGGCGACAGGGGGCGCTTAACTATGGCTACACCTTC. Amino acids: CASSLGRQGALNYGYTF.

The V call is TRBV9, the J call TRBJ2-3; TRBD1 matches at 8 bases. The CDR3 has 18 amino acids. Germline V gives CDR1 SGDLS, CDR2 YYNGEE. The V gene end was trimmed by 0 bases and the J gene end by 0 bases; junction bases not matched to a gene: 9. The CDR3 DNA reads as TGTGCCAGCAGCGTAGGGAGGAGACAGGGGCCTAGCACAGATACGCAGTATTTT. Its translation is CASSVGRRQGPSTDTQYF.

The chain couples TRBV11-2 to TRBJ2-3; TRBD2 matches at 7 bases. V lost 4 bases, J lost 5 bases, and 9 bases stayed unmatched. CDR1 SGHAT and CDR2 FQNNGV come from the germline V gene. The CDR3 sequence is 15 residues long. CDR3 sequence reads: CASSWGPSGLDTQYF. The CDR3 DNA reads TGTGCCAGCAGCTGGGGCCCTAGCGGCCTAGATACGCAGTATTTT. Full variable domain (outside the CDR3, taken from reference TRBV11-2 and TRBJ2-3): EAGVAQSPRYKIIEKRQSVAFWCNPISGHATLYWYQQILGQGPKLLIQFQNNGVVDDSQLPKDRFSAERLKGVDSTLKIQPAKLEDSAVYLCASSWGPSGLDTQYFGPGTRLTVL.

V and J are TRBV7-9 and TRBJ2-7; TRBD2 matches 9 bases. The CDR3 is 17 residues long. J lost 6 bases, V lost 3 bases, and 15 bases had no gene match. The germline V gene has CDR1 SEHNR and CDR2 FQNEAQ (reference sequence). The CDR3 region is CASSFKGGVAGAGEQYF. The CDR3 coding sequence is TGTGCCAGCAGCTTCAAGGGAGGAGTAGCGGGAGCTGGCGAGCAGTACTTC.

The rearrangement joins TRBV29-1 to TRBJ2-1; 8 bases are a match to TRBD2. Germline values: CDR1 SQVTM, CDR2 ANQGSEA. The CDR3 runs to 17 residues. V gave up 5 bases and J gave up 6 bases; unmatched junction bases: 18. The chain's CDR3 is CSVSRGSGLAMANEQFF. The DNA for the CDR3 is TGCAGCGTTTCTCGTGGGTCCGGACTAGCAATGGCCAATGAGCAGTTCTTC.

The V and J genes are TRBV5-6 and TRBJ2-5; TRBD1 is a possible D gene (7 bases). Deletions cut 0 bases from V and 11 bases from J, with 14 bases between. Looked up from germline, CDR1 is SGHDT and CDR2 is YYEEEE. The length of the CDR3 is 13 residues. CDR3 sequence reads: CASSLGARGEQYF. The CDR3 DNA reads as TGTGCCAGCAGCTTGGGTGCCAGGGGGGAGCAGTACTTC.

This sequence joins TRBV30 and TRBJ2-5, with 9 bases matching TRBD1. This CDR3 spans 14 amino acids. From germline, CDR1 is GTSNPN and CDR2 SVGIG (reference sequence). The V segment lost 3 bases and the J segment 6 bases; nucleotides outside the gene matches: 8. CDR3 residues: CAWRTGGKGKTQYF. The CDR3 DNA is TGTGCCTGGAGGACAGGGGGTAAGGGAAAGACCCAGTACTTC.

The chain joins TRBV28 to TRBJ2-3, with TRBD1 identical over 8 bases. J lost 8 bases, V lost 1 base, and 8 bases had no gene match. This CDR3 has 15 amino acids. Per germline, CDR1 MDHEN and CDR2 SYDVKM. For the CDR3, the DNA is TGTGCCAGCAGTTTATCCCCAGGGGGCGAGGTTACGCAGTATTTT. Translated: CASSLSPGGEVTQYF.

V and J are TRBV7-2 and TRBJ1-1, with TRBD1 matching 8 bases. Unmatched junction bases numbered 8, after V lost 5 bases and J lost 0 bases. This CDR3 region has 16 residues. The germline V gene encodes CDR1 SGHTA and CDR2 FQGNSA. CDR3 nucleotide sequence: TGTGCCAGCAGCCCCAGGGGGCAGGGGATGAACACTGAAGCTTTCTTT. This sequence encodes CASSPRGQGMNTEAFF.

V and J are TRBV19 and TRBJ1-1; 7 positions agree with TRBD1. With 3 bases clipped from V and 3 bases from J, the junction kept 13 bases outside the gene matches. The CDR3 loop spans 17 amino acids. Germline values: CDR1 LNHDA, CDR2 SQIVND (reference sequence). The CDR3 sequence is CASSISRRTGGYTEAFF. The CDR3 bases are TGTGCCAGTAGTATTTCCCGTCGGACAGGAGGCTACACTGAAGCTTTCTTT.

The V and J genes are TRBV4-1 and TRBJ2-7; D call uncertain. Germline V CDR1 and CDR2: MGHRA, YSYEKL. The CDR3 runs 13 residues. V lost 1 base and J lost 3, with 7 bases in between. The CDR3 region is CASSQVGDYEQYF. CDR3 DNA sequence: TGCGCCAGCAGCCAAGTAGGAGACTACGAGCAGTACTTC.

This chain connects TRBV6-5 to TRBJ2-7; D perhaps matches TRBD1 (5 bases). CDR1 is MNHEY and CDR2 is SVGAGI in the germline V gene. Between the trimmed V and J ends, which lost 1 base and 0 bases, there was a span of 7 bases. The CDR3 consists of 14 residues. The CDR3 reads CASSYYRSSYEQYF. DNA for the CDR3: TGTGCCAGCAGTTACTACAGGAGCTCCTACGAGCAGTACTTC.

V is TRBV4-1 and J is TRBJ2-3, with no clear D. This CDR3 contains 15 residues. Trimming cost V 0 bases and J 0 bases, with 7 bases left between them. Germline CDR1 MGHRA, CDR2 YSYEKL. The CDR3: CASSQESVSTDTQYF. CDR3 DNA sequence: TGCGCCAGCAGCCAAGAAAGCGTAAGCACAGATACGCAGTATTTT.